This T cell receptor (beta chain) originates from a study of T cells after yellow fever vaccination. This clonotype showed up just a few times. The V gene end was trimmed by 4 bases and the J gene end by 1 base; junction bases not matched to a gene: 5. The CDR3 length is 15 residues. Germline CDR1 and CDR2: SGHDT and YYEEEE. TCRdb fed the 5' RACE reads into MiXCR, producing one record per CDR3 protein. The table has fewer than 450,000 distinct CDR3 sequences, around a tenth seen once. The TCR comes from a man younger than 30 who received the YFV17D yellow fever vaccine. The sample consisted of PBMCs, taken on the day of the first yellow fever vaccination. This chain joins TRBV5-6 and TRBJ2-1; 7 bases fit TRBD2. The CDR3 here is CASSPVGRSYNEQFF. The CDR3 nucleotides are TGTGCCAGCAGCCCAGTCGGGAGGTCCTACAATGAGCAGTTCTTC.